Listed here are 26 T cell receptor beta chains from one sample, sequenced in a study of T cells in Graves' hyperthyroidism and ophthalmopathy. Regions amplified from RNA transcripts were the TCR beta CDR3 regions. Using the HTBI primer set, a first-round RT-PCR was run on the TCR CDR3. One entry per CDR3 protein results from TCRdb running MiXCR on the multiplex PCR reads. The table includes approximately 560,000 distinct CDR3 sequences, 15% to 19% detected once. The sample consisted of blood. These receptors all come from a woman in her twenties or thirties with Graves' hyperthyroidism.

This clonotype was observed a few times. This chain connects TRBV19 to TRBJ1-1; 7 bases fit TRBD1. Unmatched junction bases numbered 11, after V lost 4 bases and J lost 0 bases. The germline V gene encodes CDR1 LNHDA and CDR2 SQIVND (reference sequence). CDR3 length equals 17 residues. Here the CDR3 reads CASSTTGRAGMNTEAFF. CDR3 nucleotides: TGTGCCAGTAGTACGACAGGGAGAGCGGGCATGAACACTGAAGCTTTCTTT.

This clonotype has a handful of counts. The rearrangement uses TRBV29-1 and TRBJ2-5; no clear D gene. CDR1 SQVTM and CDR2 ANQGSEA come from the germline V gene. The CDR3 totals 11 residues. The V end lost 4 bases, the J end lost 1 base, and 4 bases lay between the germline ends. CDR3 sequence: CSVGTQETQYF. CDR3 coding DNA: TGCAGCGTTGGGACCCAAGAGACCCAGTACTTC.

The chain combines TRBV4-1 with TRBJ2-1; tentatively, D is TRBD1 (5 bases). This CDR3 has 13 amino acids. The V and J ends lost 1 base and 5 bases respectively, with 6 bases between them. Germline V lookup: CDR1 MGHRA, CDR2 YSYEKL. The DNA for the CDR3 is TGCGCCAGCAGCCAAGGACAGCACAATGAGCAGTTCTTC. As protein: CASSQGQHNEQFF.

The J gene is TRBJ1-1, the V gene TRBV2; possible D gene TRBD1, 6 bases. The CDR3 is 14 amino acids. Trimming removed 6 bases at V and 6 bases at J, with 17 bases between. CDR1 and CDR2 from the germline V gene are SNHLY and FYNNEI. CDR3 loop: CASSRLRGVAEAFF. The CDR3 DNA follows: TGTGCCAGCAGCCGCCTTAGGGGGGTGGCTGAAGCTTTCTTT.

This clonotype has just a few counts. The rearrangement joins TRBV5-4 to TRBJ2-1; D is perhaps TRBD1 (5 bases). Deletions cut 4 bases from V and 10 bases from J, with 12 bases between. Germline V gene data show CDR1 as SGHNT and CDR2 as YYREEE (reference sequence). This CDR3 is 12 amino acids long. The CDR3 DNA is TGTGCCAGCAGCGTGGACGCAGGGGAGCAGTTCTTC. It codes for CASSVDAGEQFF.

Remarks on this clonotype: At one end the junction does not follow the germline gene, possibly because of a read error. The chain couples TRBV5-1 to TRBJ2-7, with D tentatively TRBD2 (5 bases). Per the germline V gene, CDR1 is SGHRS and CDR2 is YFSETQ. The length of the CDR3 is 13 residues. CDR3 sequence (DNA): TGCGCCAGCAGCTTCCTTCTAGACTACGAGCGGTACTTC. As protein: CASSFLLDYERYF.

This clonotype was observed a handful of times. The chain combines TRBV7-6 with TRBJ2-2; 8 bases agree with TRBD1. Unmatched junction bases numbered 5, after V lost 5 bases and J lost 3 bases. Germline-derived CDR1 and CDR2 are SGHVS and FNYEAQ. CDR3 length: 15 residues. The CDR3 here is CASSRTGWDTGELFF. The CDR3 coding sequence is TGTGCCAGCAGCCGGACAGGGTGGGACACCGGGGAGCTGTTTTTT.

This clonotype was observed many times. The chain employs TRBV28 and TRBJ1-1; D gene unclear. The CDR3 sequence is 14 residues long. Trimming pared 7 bases from V and 0 bases from J, leaving 12 bases between. Germline V gene data show CDR1 as MDHEN and CDR2 as SYDVKM. CDR3 amino acids: CASTINVLNTEAFF. The CDR3 DNA is TGTGCCAGCACCATAAACGTCCTGAACACTGAAGCTTTCTTT.

The V and J genes are TRBV12-3 or TRBV12-4 and TRBJ1-4; TRBD1 might be the D (5 bases). The CDR3 consists of 12 residues. The ends were cut back, 6 bases at V and 7 bases at J, with 9 bases in the middle. Here the CDR3 DNA reads TGTGCCAGCAGAAGGGGTGGTGAAAAACTGTTTTTT. Its protein product is CASRRGGEKLFF.

This clonotype appeared a few times. V is TRBV10-3 and J is TRBJ2-1, with D hard to call. Germline V gives CDR1 ENHRY, CDR2 SYGVKD. Trimming took 0 bases from V and 12 from J, leaving 12 bases between them. CDR3 length: 13 amino acids. CDR3 in amino acids: CAISESSPGRQFF. CDR3 in DNA: TGTGCCATCAGTGAGTCATCGCCAGGAAGGCAGTTCTTC.

The count of this clonotype is one. The V and J genes are TRBV9 and TRBJ2-1; D might be TRBD1 (5 bases). Germline V CDR1 and CDR2: SGDLS, YYNGEE. CDR3 size: 16 residues. The germline V and J ends were trimmed by 4 bases and 5 bases, with 19 bases remaining between them. The CDR3 bases are TGTGCCAGCAGCATCACGACAGTGGATGAGAACAATGAGCAGTTCTTC. Its protein product is CASSITTVDENNEQFF.

In this sample, this clonotype turned up once. Given a much more abundant clone one base away, this may be a read error. The V gene is TRBV27, the J gene TRBJ2-7; 8 positions match TRBD2. Looked up from germline, CDR1 is MNHEY and CDR2 is SMNVEV (reference sequence). CDR3 length equals 16 residues. DNA for the CDR3: TGTGCCACCAGTTTATCATGGACTAGCCGATCCTACGAGCAGTACTTC. Translating gives CATSLSWTSRSYEQYF.

This clonotype has ten or more counts. V and J are TRBV6-2 or TRBV6-3 and TRBJ1-2; D is unclear. CDR1 and CDR2 from the germline V gene are MNHEY and SVGEGT. The V end was cut by 4 bases, the J end by 3 bases, with 21 bases between. The CDR3 is 17 amino acids. CDR3 nucleotide sequence: TGTGCCAGCAGTTTCCCGATCCAGCCCACGACTCACTATGGCTACACCTTC. This gives the protein CASSFPIQPTTHYGYTF.

The chain carries TRBV5-1 and TRBJ1-1, with D hard to call. The CDR3 sequence is 13 residues long. CDR1 and CDR2 (germline): SGHRS, YFSETQ. With 2 bases removed from V and 6 bases from J, the gap between germline ends came to 11 bases. The CDR3 sequence: CASSLRQDSEAFF. The CDR3 DNA is TGCGCCAGCAGCTTAAGGCAGGACTCTGAAGCTTTCTTT.

The chain carries TRBV25-1 and TRBJ2-7; no definite D call. The V gene lost 6 bases and the J gene lost 1 base, with 13 bases spanning the gap. Germline loops: CDR1 MGHDK, CDR2 SYGVNS. The CDR3 spans 14 residues. The CDR3 loop reads CASRELGPSYEQYF. DNA for the CDR3: TGTGCCAGCAGGGAGTTGGGTCCTTCCTACGAGCAGTACTTC.

This clonotype occurred a few times. The CDR3 DNA reads as TGTGCCAGCTACCGCTCGATGGCTGGGGGACAGGTCTACAATGAGCAGTTCTTC. Encoded protein: CASYRSMAGGQVYNEQFF. The chain uses TRBV6-2 or TRBV6-3 and TRBJ2-1, with TRBD1 matching over 8 bases. J was trimmed by 3 bases and V by 8 bases; bases with no gene match: 18. This CDR3 is built from 18 residues. Per the germline V gene, CDR1 is MNHEY and CDR2 is SVGEGT.

Only a few counts were recorded for this clonotype. The chain links TRBV9 to TRBJ1-4; a weak D match, TRBD1 (5 bases). Germline CDR1 is SGDLS and CDR2 is YYNGEE. V was trimmed by 0 bases and J by 3 bases, leaving 9 bases between them. The CDR3 is 15 residues long. CDR3 region: CASSVGGSSNEKLFF. The CDR3 bases are TGTGCCAGCAGCGTAGGGGGCAGCTCTAATGAAAAACTGTTTTTT.

This clonotype was recorded many times. V is TRBV5-1 and J is TRBJ2-1; 9 nucleotides line up with TRBD1. Germline V lookup: CDR1 SGHRS, CDR2 YFSETQ. Trimming at V came to 2 bases and at J to 4 bases, leaving 7 bases not matched to a gene. This CDR3 spans 16 amino acids. The chain's CDR3 is CASSLHPGQGYNEQFF. CDR3 bases: TGCGCCAGCAGCTTACACCCGGGACAGGGATACAATGAGCAGTTCTTC.

The chain joins TRBV19 to TRBJ1-5; D is undetermined. The CDR3 length is 15 residues. Trimming took 3 bases from V and 2 from J, leaving 11 bases between them. The germline V gene encodes CDR1 LNHDA and CDR2 SQIVND (reference sequence). The DNA of the CDR3 is TGTGCCAGTAGTATTCAACCATGGGGCAATCAGCCCCAGCATTTT. It translates to CASSIQPWGNQPQHF.

In the case of this clonotype: One end of the junction is discordant with germline, which a read error may explain. This chain connects TRBV7-8 to TRBJ2-5, with 11 bases aligning to TRBD2. CDR3 size: 17 residues. Looked up from germline, CDR1 is SGHVS and CDR2 is FQNEAQ. The CDR3 sequence: CASSFRLAGNLQETRYF. CDR3 coding DNA: TGTGCCAGCAGCTTCCGACTAGCGGGGAACCTCCAAGAGACCCGGTACTTC. Filled out from reference TRBV7-8 and TRBJ2-5, the complete variable domain reads GAGVSQSPRYKVAKRGQDVALRCDPISGHVSLFWYQQALGQGPEFLTYFQNEAQLDKSGLPSDRFFAERPEGSVSTLKIQRTQQEDSAVYLCASSFRLAGNLQETRYFGPGTRLLVL.

This clonotype was picked up a small number of times. V usage is TRBV24-1 and J usage is TRBJ2-2; no reliable D call. Between the trimmed V and J ends, which lost 9 bases and 3 bases, there was a span of 10 bases. CDR1 and CDR2 (germline): KGHDR, SFDVKD. The CDR3 covers 13 residues. The CDR3 region has the DNA TGTGCCACCCAGAAACCCGACACCGGGGAGCTGTTTTTT. The encoded protein is CATQKPDTGELFF.

This clonotype has a handful of counts. The chain recombines TRBV27 with TRBJ2-7; 16 bases fit TRBD2. Trimming took 0 bases from V and 2 from J; bases not matched to a gene: 1. This CDR3 is 17 amino acids long. From germline, CDR1 is MNHEY and CDR2 SMNVEV (reference sequence). The CDR3 sequence is CASSLSGLAGGTYEQYF. CDR3 DNA sequence: TGTGCCAGCAGTTTATCGGGACTAGCGGGAGGGACCTACGAGCAGTACTTC.

As concerns this clonotype: This clone may be a read error of a much larger clone one base away. The chain links TRBV3-1 to TRBJ2-7, with 10 bases fitting TRBD1. The CDR3 extends over 15 amino acids. Germline values: CDR1 LGHDT, CDR2 YNNKEL (reference sequence). Written as DNA, the CDR3 is TGTGCCAGCAGCCAGTTCCGGGACAGGGGCTACAAGCAGTACTTC. This codes for CASSQFRDRGYKQYF.

In this sample, this clonotype turned up a few times. J is TRBJ2-7 and V is TRBV27; 13 bases agree with TRBD2. Per germline, CDR1 MNHEY and CDR2 SMNVEV (reference sequence). This CDR3 comprises 16 residues. The V segment lost 5 bases and the J segment 4 bases; nucleotides outside the gene matches: 8. Here the CDR3 DNA reads TGTGCCAGCAGTCCTCCAGGGACTAGCGGGGTATACGAGCAGTACTTC. Translating gives CASSPPGTSGVYEQYF.

This clonotype was recorded a few times. J is TRBJ1-2 and V is TRBV20-1; 7 bases map to TRBD1. This CDR3 is 15 amino acids long. From germline, CDR1 is DFQATT and CDR2 SNEGSKA (reference sequence). The J segment lost 6 bases and the V segment lost 7 bases, leaving 17 bases of the junction unmatched. This CDR3 is CSDSGQGDTGDGYTF. The CDR3 DNA reads TGCAGTGATTCGGGGCAGGGGGATACGGGAGATGGCTACACCTTC.

This clonotype was seen just once. The chain joins TRBV11-2 to TRBJ2-2; a weak D match, TRBD2 (5 bases). Germline V gives CDR1 SGHAT, CDR2 FQNNGV. CDR3 length equals 15 residues. V lost 0 bases and J lost 4, with 9 bases in between. The DNA for the CDR3 is TGTGCCAGCAGCTTAGAGGGAGTGCTCACCGGGGAGCTGTTTTTT. It is translated as CASSLEGVLTGELFF.